The 3 T cell receptor beta chains below all came from one sample that was sequenced in a study of blood T cell repertoires in COVID-19. Assay: immunoSEQ multiplex PCR; the TCRdb copy retains only in-frame clones and omits some. The sample lists about 480,000 clones, 70% to 90% occurring once. Input material: PBMCs or T cells enriched from blood (not recorded which). Every receptor here comes from a woman aged 55-75 years who had recovered from COVID-19.

The chain uses TRBV2 and TRBJ2-5, with 9 bases fitting TRBD1. The CDR3 runs to 13 residues. Looked up from germline, CDR1 is SNHLY and CDR2 is FYNNEI. Germline trimming cut 6 bases from V and 5 bases from J; bases unmatched to any gene: 4. This chain's CDR3 is CASSADRGETQYF. The CDR3 DNA reads TGTGCCAGCAGCGCAGACAGGGGGGAGACCCAGTACTTC.

The rearrangement uses TRBV5-6 and TRBJ1-1; D is unresolved. Germline assignment: CDR1 SGHDT and CDR2 YYEEEE. V lost 4 bases and J lost 0, with 10 bases in between. This CDR3 spans 14 amino acids. CDR3 amino acids: CASSGEGMNTEAFF. In DNA form, the CDR3 reads TGTGCCAGCAGCGGGGAGGGCATGAACACTGAAGCTTTCTTT.

This chain joins TRBV12-3 or TRBV12-4 and TRBJ2-1, with a weak D call TRBD2 (5 bases). CDR3 size: 12 residues. Trimming cost V 5 bases and J 7 bases, with 9 bases left between them. In DNA, the CDR3 is TGTGCCAGCAGTCGGGGTCCAAATGAGCAGTTCTTC. Translated, it gives CASSRGPNEQFF.